The 4 T cell receptor beta chains in this list originate from one sample, sequenced in a study of cytomegalovirus exposure and HLA in healthy donors. PCR involved 60 Vbeta and 13 Jbeta primers. Repertoires were generated with immunoSEQ multiplex PCR, while TCRdb's copy carries only in-frame clones and drops some. This table holds about 140,000 clones, 79% found once. The sequenced material came from PBMCs. These receptor sequences come from a young man in good health and CMV-seronegative.

This chain joins TRBV20-1 and TRBJ2-3; D gene ambiguous. V was shortened by 5 bases and J by 6 bases, with 6 bases between the two germline ends. CDR1 is DFQATT and CDR2 is SNEGSKA in the germline V gene (reference sequence). The CDR3 contains 10 residues. CDR3 loop: CSAFVDTQYF. In DNA, the CDR3 is TGCAGTGCTTTCGTGGATACGCAGTATTTT.

In DNA form, the CDR3 reads TGTGCCAGCCATGTGACAGGGATAGGCGAGCAGTACTTC. Its protein product is CASHVTGIGEQYF. V and J are TRBV18 and TRBJ2-7; 7 bases line up with TRBD1. V dropped 8 bases and J dropped 6; count of bases not matched to a gene: 10. CDR1 is KGHSH and CDR2 is LQKENI in the germline V gene. The CDR3 consists of 13 residues.

The chain combines TRBV30 with TRBJ2-5, with TRBD1 as a possible D gene (6 bases). Germline V gives CDR1 GTSNPN, CDR2 SVGIG (reference sequence). Trimming cost V 0 bases and J 5 bases, with 10 bases left between them. The CDR3 contains 13 residues. The CDR3 bases are TGTGCCTGGAGTGTACGAAGGGGGGAGACCCAGTACTTC. Translated, it gives CAWSVRRGETQYF.

This chain connects TRBV6-5 to TRBJ1-5; 8 bases line up with TRBD1. This CDR3 has 15 residues. V was clipped by 6 bases and J by 5 bases; unmatched bases: 9. Germline values: CDR1 MNHEY, CDR2 SVGAGI. The CDR3 loop is CASSPGTGVHQPQHF. The CDR3 DNA is TGTGCCAGCAGCCCCGGGACAGGTGTCCATCAGCCCCAGCATTTT.